A single sample gave rise to the 21 T cell receptor beta chains below, sequenced in a study of Ad26.COV2.S vaccination and SARS-CoV-2 variants. TCRdb keeps only in-frame clones here, not all; method: immunoSEQ multiplex PCR. Of more than 150,000 clones listed, about 83% are singletons. The sequencing used peripheral blood, collected after recovery from COVID-19. These receptors came from a human donor who had recovered from COVID-19.

The chain couples TRBV7-9 to TRBJ2-5, with TRBD2 identical over 7 bases. The CDR3 has 16 amino acids. V lost 3 bases to trimming and J lost 5 bases; unmatched junction nucleotides: 12. CDR1 and CDR2 (germline): SEHNR, FQNEAQ (reference sequence). The CDR3 DNA is TGTGCCAGCAGCTTCCCCTTGACTAGCAGCGATGAGACCCAGTACTTC. Encoded protein: CASSFPLTSSDETQYF.

The chain uses TRBV4-2 and TRBJ2-7, with 14 positions matching TRBD2. CDR3 size: 15 residues. Germline lookup yields CDR1 LGHNA and CDR2 YNFKEQ. V dropped 4 bases and J dropped 5; count of bases not matched to a gene: 4. CDR3 protein: CASSPGTSGRDEQYF. The DNA for the CDR3 is TGTGCCAGCAGCCCGGGGACTAGCGGGAGAGACGAGCAGTACTTC.

Only one count was recorded for this clone. The chain uses TRBV10-3 and TRBJ1-1; weak D call: TRBD1 (5 bases). CDR3 length: 15 residues. V lost 5 bases and J 1 base, leaving 14 bases between the germline ends. Germline loops: CDR1 ENHRY, CDR2 SYGVKD. The CDR3 protein is CAISSGGARNTEAFF. CDR3 nucleotides: TGTGCCATCAGTTCTGGAGGGGCGAGGAACACTGAAGCTTTCTTT.

The rearrangement uses TRBV20-1 and TRBJ2-3; no definite D call. Germline loops: CDR1 DFQATT, CDR2 SNEGSKA (reference sequence). The CDR3 spans 11 residues. V lost 5 bases, J lost 6 bases, and 9 bases lay in between. The CDR3 DNA is TGCAGTGCTGGCCGTAGGGATACGCAGTATTTT. Its protein product is CSAGRRDTQYF.

The chain uses TRBV10-3 and TRBJ2-3, with D possibly TRBD2 on 6 matching bases. Between the trimmed V and J ends, which lost 3 bases and 4 bases, there was a span of 11 bases. Germline CDR1 reads ENHRY; CDR2 reads SYGVKD. CDR3 size: 14 residues. The CDR3 reads CAISDLASPDTQYF. In DNA form, the CDR3 reads TGTGCCATCAGTGACCTAGCGTCCCCAGATACGCAGTATTTT.

The chain links TRBV11-2 to TRBJ2-5, with D perhaps TRBD1 or TRBD2 (5 bases each). Germline V gene lookup returns CDR1 SGHAT and CDR2 FQNNGV. The CDR3 runs to 16 residues. Trimming removed 0 bases from V and 1 base from J, with 12 bases in between. This chain's CDR3 is CASSLEGAGTQETQYF. CDR3 nucleotides: TGTGCCAGCAGCTTAGAAGGGGCAGGGACCCAAGAGACCCAGTACTTC.

The J gene is TRBJ1-2, the V gene TRBV29-1; 7 bases are a match to TRBD1. Germline V gene lookup returns CDR1 SQVTM and CDR2 ANQGSEA. V gave up 3 bases and J gave up 10 bases; unmatched junction bases: 8. CDR3 length: 12 amino acids. The CDR3 protein is CSVDTGDNDYTF. CDR3 sequence (DNA): TGCAGCGTTGATACAGGGGACAACGACTACACCTTC.

The chain is built from TRBV19 and TRBJ2-3, with D unresolved. V was shortened by 1 base and J by 2 bases, with 7 bases between the two germline ends. The CDR3 runs 14 residues. Per germline, CDR1 LNHDA and CDR2 SQIVND (reference sequence). The CDR3 region is CASSIGAVTDTQYF. The CDR3 nucleotides read TGTGCCAGTAGTATAGGGGCAGTCACAGATACGCAGTATTTT.

The J gene is TRBJ1-3, the V gene TRBV28; D call uncertain. CDR3 length: 11 amino acids. Germline values: CDR1 MDHEN, CDR2 SYDVKM. The V and J ends lost 4 bases and 11 bases respectively, with 9 bases between them. CDR3 in DNA: TGTGCCAGCAGTTCCTCTCACGCCATATATTTT. It specifies CASSSSHAIYF.

The V and J genes are TRBV28 and TRBJ2-5; D uncertain. The CDR3 is made up of 11 amino acids. Germline V gene sequence: CDR1 MDHEN, CDR2 SYDVKM. With 7 bases removed from V and 5 bases from J, the gap between germline ends came to 8 bases. The CDR3 DNA sequence: TGTGCCAGCACGGCTAGGGAGACCCAGTACTTC. Its translation is CASTARETQYF.

This chain joins TRBV7-9 and TRBJ1-1; a weak D match, TRBD1 (5 bases). CDR1 is SEHNR and CDR2 is FQNEAQ in the germline V gene (reference sequence). Trimming stripped 1 base from V and 9 bases from J, with 15 bases between. There are 14 residues in the CDR3. CDR3 DNA sequence: TGTGCCAGCAGCTTAGGACTGGGGGGAAGAAAAGCTTTCTTT. Protein product: CASSLGLGGRKAFF.

The chain recombines TRBV6-6 with TRBJ2-1, with TRBD2 matching 10 bases. The V gene's germline CDR1 is MNHNY and CDR2 SVGAGI (reference sequence). V lost 6 bases and J lost 5; bases outside the gene matches: 7. The CDR3 totals 15 residues. The CDR3: CASSPALAGDNEQFF. CDR3 in DNA: TGTGCCAGCAGCCCCGCGCTAGCGGGGGACAATGAGCAGTTCTTC.

This sequence joins TRBV7-2 and TRBJ2-7; TRBD1 agrees at 12 bases. Germline values: CDR1 SGHTA, CDR2 FQGNSA. With 3 bases clipped from V and 7 bases from J, the junction kept 4 bases outside the gene matches. The CDR3 length is 14 residues. Here the CDR3 reads CASSFGTGGSEQYF. The CDR3 DNA is TGTGCCAGCAGCTTTGGGACAGGGGGCTCGGAGCAGTACTTC. Variable domain in full (rest from reference TRBV7-2 and TRBJ2-7): GAGVSQSPSNKVTEKGKDVELRCDPISGHTALYWYRQSLGQGLEFLIYFQGNSAPDKSGLPSDRFSAERTGGSVSTLTIQRTQQEDSAVYLCASSFGTGGSEQYFGPGTRLTVT.

Written as DNA, the CDR3 is TGTGCCAGCAGTTTAGGCACTAGCGGGAGGTCCGAGCAGTACTTC. Residues: CASSLGTSGRSEQYF. The chain carries TRBV28 and TRBJ2-7, with TRBD2 matching over 12 bases. This CDR3 is built from 15 residues. In germline, CDR1 is MDHEN, CDR2 SYDVKM. V trimming: 2 bases; J trimming: 6 bases; junction bases outside the gene matches: 5.

The genes are TRBV5-4 and TRBJ1-4; D gene ambiguous. V was pared by 4 bases and J by 8 bases, with 15 bases between. This CDR3 is 14 amino acids long. From germline, CDR1 is SGHNT and CDR2 YYREEE (reference sequence). CDR3 amino acids: CASSPASAGEKLFF. DNA of the CDR3: TGTGCCAGCAGCCCCGCTTCGGCCGGGGAAAAACTGTTTTTT.

The CDR3, as DNA: TGTGCCAGCAGTGCAGCTTTGGGCAGGGTATCCGAGCAGTACTTC. This encodes CASSAALGRVSEQYF. This chain links TRBV27 with TRBJ2-7; possible D gene TRBD1, 5 bases. Germline V gene sequence: CDR1 MNHEY, CDR2 SMNVEV (reference sequence). V was pared by 5 bases and J by 6 bases, with 20 bases between. The CDR3 spans 15 residues.

This CDR3 reads CASSEGSGRRNYEQYF. The CDR3 bases are TGTGCCAGCAGTGAAGGGTCAGGACGGAGAAACTACGAGCAGTACTTC. The rearrangement uses TRBV2 and TRBJ2-7; no reliable D call. V was trimmed by 1 base and J by 3 bases, leaving 16 bases between them. CDR1 SNHLY and CDR2 FYNNEI come from the germline V gene. The CDR3 length is 16 residues.

The chain recombines TRBV5-3 with TRBJ1-2; TRBD1 matches 9 bases. TRBV5-3 is labeled an ORF, and its function is uncertain. Trimming cost V 2 bases and J 8 bases; bases outside gene matches: 13. This CDR3 region has 16 residues. CDR3 region: CARSFCQSDRGTGYTF. CDR3 coding DNA: TGTGCCAGAAGCTTTTGCCAATCTGACAGGGGGACCGGCTACACCTTC.

The J gene is TRBJ1-5, the V gene TRBV2; TRBD1 matches at 8 bases. Per germline, CDR1 SNHLY and CDR2 FYNNEI. This CDR3 contains 14 residues. V was pared by 6 bases and J by 7 bases, with 8 bases of the junction left unmatched. This CDR3 is CASRRQGFEQPQHF. The CDR3 nucleotides are TGTGCCAGCAGACGACAGGGGTTTGAACAGCCCCAGCATTTT.

The chain combines TRBV21-1 with TRBJ2-5; TRBD2 is the table's D call, not checked against the DNA. TRBV21-1 is flagged as a pseudogene. There are 18 residues in the CDR3. CDR3 in amino acids: CASRPGGGLAGASGTQYF. In DNA form, the CDR3 reads TGTGCCAGCAGACCAGGCGGTGGTCTAGCGGGGGCCTCCGGGACCCAGTACTTC.

This clone was picked up a small number of times. DNA of the CDR3: TGTGCCAGCTCACTCTCTTTTTTGGACGGATCCACGAACACCGGGGAGCTGTTTTTT. Amino acid sequence: CASSLSFLDGSTNTGELFF. The chain combines TRBV18 with TRBJ2-2; no reliable D call. Trimming removed 4 bases at V and 0 bases at J, with 21 bases between. CDR1 KGHSH and CDR2 LQKENI come from the germline V gene. The CDR3 sequence is 19 residues long.